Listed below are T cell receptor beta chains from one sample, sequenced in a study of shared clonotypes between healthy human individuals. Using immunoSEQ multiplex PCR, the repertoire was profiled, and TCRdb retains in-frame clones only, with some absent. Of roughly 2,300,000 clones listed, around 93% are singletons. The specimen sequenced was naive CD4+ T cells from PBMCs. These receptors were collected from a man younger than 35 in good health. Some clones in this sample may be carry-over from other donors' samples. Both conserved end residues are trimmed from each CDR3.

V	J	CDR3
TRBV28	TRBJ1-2	ASSGGLLEGYT
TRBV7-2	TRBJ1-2	ASSLAGGTDGYT
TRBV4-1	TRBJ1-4	ASSQDSGFNEKLF
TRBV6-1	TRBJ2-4	ASSPQTRGVDIQY
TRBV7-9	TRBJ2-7	ASSYRRDYEQY
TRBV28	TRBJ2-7	ASSDRDEQY
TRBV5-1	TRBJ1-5	ASSPGTGGDNQPQH
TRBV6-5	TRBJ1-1	ASSYGALRTEAF
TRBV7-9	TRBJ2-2	ASSSASVFNTGELF
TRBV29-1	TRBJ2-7	SVEDGGRSYEQY
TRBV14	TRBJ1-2	ASSQKPGQGASAYGYT
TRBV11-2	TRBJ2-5	ASSYTSGLQETQY
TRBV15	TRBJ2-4	ATSRDLQGTTLAKNIQY
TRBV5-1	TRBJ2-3	ASSLYVAGGVADTQY
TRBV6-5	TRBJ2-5	ASSYGPLQETQY
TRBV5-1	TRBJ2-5	ASSAGLAGVQETQY
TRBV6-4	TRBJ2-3	ASSPAGATDTQY
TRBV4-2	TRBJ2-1	ASSQGEGAGDNEQF
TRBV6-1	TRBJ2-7	ASRAFLGASYEQY
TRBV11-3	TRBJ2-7	ASRTTVFPYEQY
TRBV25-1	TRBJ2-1	ASSETRVPTSEQF
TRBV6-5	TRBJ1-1	ASSYRPGQGTEAF
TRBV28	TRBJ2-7	ASTSSQNYEQY
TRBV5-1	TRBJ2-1	ASSPRNPIHNEQF
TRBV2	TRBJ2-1	ASFGTGGYNEQF
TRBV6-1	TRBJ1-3	ATPDTIY
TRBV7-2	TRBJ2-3	ASSLEMSSTDTQY
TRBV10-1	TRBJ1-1	ASSAWAGSTEAF
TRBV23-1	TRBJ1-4	ASSQGQGVTNEKLF
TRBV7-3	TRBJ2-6	ASSLSAGANVLT
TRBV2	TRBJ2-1	ASSEARSPNEQF
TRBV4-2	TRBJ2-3	ASSQAASPGTDTQY
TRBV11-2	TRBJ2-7	ASSLVGRTYEQY
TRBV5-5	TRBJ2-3	ASSFRDHRTDTQY
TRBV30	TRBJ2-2	AWNEGPNTGELF
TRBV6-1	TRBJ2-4	ASTQGGVGIQY
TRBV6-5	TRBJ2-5	ASSYSMSGETQY
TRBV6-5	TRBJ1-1	ASTRLLSTEAF
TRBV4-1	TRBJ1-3	ASSTYSAGNTIY
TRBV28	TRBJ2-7	ASSSSGVPAYEQY
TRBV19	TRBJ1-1	ASSIGPDREVREAF
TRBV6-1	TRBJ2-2	ASGYRTGELF
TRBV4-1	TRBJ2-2	ASSEGRGRALAATGELF
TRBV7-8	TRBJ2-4	ASSHDREWSIQY
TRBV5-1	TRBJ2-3	ASSTGTSADTQY
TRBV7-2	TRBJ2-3	ASSPHAGDSSTDTQY
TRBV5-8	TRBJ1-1	ASRFEPGQGRDTEAF
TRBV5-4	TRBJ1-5	ASSLGGQSSEPQH
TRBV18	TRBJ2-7	ASSPSRGEVYEQY
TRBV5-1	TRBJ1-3	ASSNLNAGAGNTIY
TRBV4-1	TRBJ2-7	ASSPRGASYEQY
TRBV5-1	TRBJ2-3	ASSPGQFSYTDTQY
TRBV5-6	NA	ASSSWGQGARSEQY
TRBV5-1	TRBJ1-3	ASSLGAAGNTIY
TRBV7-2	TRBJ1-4	ASSPSRGPGEKLF